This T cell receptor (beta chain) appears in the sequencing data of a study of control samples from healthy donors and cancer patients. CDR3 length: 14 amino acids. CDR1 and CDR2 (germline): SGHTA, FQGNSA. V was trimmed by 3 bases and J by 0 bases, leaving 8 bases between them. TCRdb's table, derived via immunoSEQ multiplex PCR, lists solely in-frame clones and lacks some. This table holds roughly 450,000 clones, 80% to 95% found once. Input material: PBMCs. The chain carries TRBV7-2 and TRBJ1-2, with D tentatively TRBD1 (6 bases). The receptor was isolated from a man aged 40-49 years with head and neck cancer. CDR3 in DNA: TGTGCCAGCAGCTTGGACAGAGCTAACTATGGCTACACCTTC. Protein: CASSLDRANYGYTF.